These T cell receptor beta chains were read from a single sample in a study of a mutant IDH1 vaccine in newly diagnosed glioma. The repertoire was sequenced with immunoSEQ multiplex PCR; TCRdb's copy has only in-frame clones and lacks some. This table holds just over 65,000 clones, approximately 80% found once. No antigen has been assigned to these receptors. This specimen consisted of PBMCs, obtained from a glioma patient whose treatment included an IDH1 peptide vaccine. These receptors were obtained from a man between 18 and 29 years old with glioma. The CDR3 runs from the conserved cysteine through the conserved F or W. Fields, in order: V gene, J gene, clone size, D gene, CDR3 protein, CDR3 DNA. A D gene is named only where the DNA matches it firmly. Clone size is shown for a subset of rows, as once, few, many or a class of expanded clone.

TRBV7-3	TRBJ2-5	once	TRBD1	CASSLRGGTGGMETQYF	TGTGCCAGCAGCTTAAGGGGAGGGACAGGGGGGATGGAGACCCAGTACTTC
TRBV27	TRBJ1-1	-	-	CASGRQVNTEAFF	TGTGCCAGCGGACGACAAGTGAACACTGAAGCTTTCTTT
TRBV4-2	TRBJ2-1	-	TRBD2	CASSQGLADYNEQFF	TGTGCCAGCAGCCAGGGACTAGCGGATTACAATGAGCAGTTCTTC
TRBV4-3	TRBJ1-3	once	TRBD1	CASSHISGTGGNTIYF	TGCGCCAGCAGCCACATCTCCGGGACAGGTGGAAACACCATATATTTT
TRBV7-9	TRBJ1-2	-	TRBD1	CASSPPGQGHYGYTF	TGTGCCAGCAGCCCACCCGGACAGGGGCACTATGGCTACACCTTC
TRBV29-1	TRBJ2-7	-	TRBD1	CSTTGTGGYEQYF	TGCAGCACCACCGGGACAGGGGGCTACGAGCAGTACTTC
TRBV19	TRBJ2-2	-	TRBD1	CASSIYGTGNTGELFF	TGTGCCAGTAGTATATATGGGACAGGGAACACCGGGGAGCTGTTTTTT
TRBV5-4	TRBJ2-7	-	-	CASSLAGRQTYEQYF	TGTGCCAGCAGCTTGGCGGGACGGCAGACCTACGAGCAGTACTTC
TRBV10-3	TRBJ2-7	-	TRBD2	CAISEVGLAGAQSYEQYF	TGTGCCATCAGTGAGGTGGGACTAGCGGGAGCCCAATCCTACGAGCAGTACTTC
TRBV7-2	TRBJ2-5	once	TRBD1	CASSSTGSAETQYF	TGTGCCAGCAGCTCGACAGGGTCGGCAGAGACCCAGTACTTC
TRBV15	TRBJ1-1	-	-	CATSSWGFNTEAFF	TGTGCCACCAGCAGCTGGGGATTCAACACTGAAGCTTTCTTT
TRBV6-5	TRBJ2-5	once	-	CASSYLGGKETQYF	TGTGCCAGCAGTTACCTGGGCGGTAAAGAGACCCAGTACTTC
TRBV4-1	TRBJ2-3	few	-	CASSRRQGTDTQYF	TGCGCCAGCAGCCGTCGACAGGGCACAGATACGCAGTATTTT
TRBV7-3	TRBJ1-1	-	-	CASSLLGRLDTEAFF	TGTGCCAGCAGCTTATTGGGGAGACTTGACACTGAAGCTTTCTTT
TRBV30	TRBJ2-3	-	-	CAWSSGPRVAQYF	TGTGCCTGGAGTTCCGGGCCCAGAGTAGCGCAGTATTTT
TRBV19	TRBJ2-4	-	-	CASSIGIRNIQYF	TGTGCCAGTAGTATAGGTATAAGGAACATTCAGTACTTC
TRBV5-6	TRBJ2-1	-	-	CASSLVAGLGNEQFF	TGTGCCAGCAGCTTGGTGGCAGGGCTGGGCAATGAGCAGTTCTTC
TRBV5-1	TRBJ2-7	-	-	CASSPWGSSYEQYF	TGCGCCAGCAGCCCTTGGGGGAGCTCCTACGAGCAGTACTTC
TRBV18	TRBJ2-5	-	-	CASARLEVETQYF	TGTGCCAGCGCCCGATTAGAGGTGGAGACCCAGTACTTC
TRBV5-1	TRBJ2-1	-	-	CASSLGVNLDTGEQFF	TGCGCCAGCAGCTTGGGGGTCAACCTGGACACCGGTGAGCAGTTCTTC
TRBV9	TRBJ1-5	-	-	CASSVGGAGNQPQHF	TGTGCCAGCAGCGTAGGAGGGGCTGGCAATCAGCCCCAGCATTTT
TRBV5-8	TRBJ1-4	-	TRBD1	CASSLRQGRDNEKLFF	TGTGCCAGCAGCCTTCGACAGGGGAGAGATAATGAAAAACTGTTTTTT
TRBV6-5	TRBJ1-5	-	TRBD1	CASRPTGNNQPQHF	TGTGCCAGCAGACCGACAGGGAACAATCAGCCCCAGCATTTT
TRBV7-6	TRBJ2-7	-	-	CASSLSGGSSYEQYF	TGTGCCAGCAGCTTAAGTGGGGGGAGCTCCTACGAGCAGTACTTC
TRBV4-3	TRBJ1-3	few	-	CASSQDRGTGNTIYF	TGCGCCAGCAGCCAAGACAGGGGAACGGGAAACACCATATATTTT
TRBV7-6	TRBJ2-7	-	TRBD2	CASSLGREVHEQYF	TGTGCCAGCAGCTTAGGGCGGGAGGTCCACGAGCAGTACTTC
TRBV20-1	TRBJ2-1	-	TRBD2	CSASGTREQFF	TGCAGTGCTTCCGGGACTAGAGAGCAGTTCTTC
TRBV7-2	TRBJ2-7	-	-	CASSPLGITYEQYF	TGTGCCAGCAGCCCTTTGGGGATCACCTACGAGCAGTACTTC
TRBV6-1	TRBJ1-1	-	-	CASSENRVNAEAFF	TGTGCCAGCAGTGAAAACAGGGTAAACGCTGAAGCTTTCTTT
TRBV15	TRBJ2-3	-	-	CATSRIKDTQYF	TGTGCCACCAGCAGGATCAAAGATACGCAGTATTTT
TRBV27	TRBJ1-2	-	-	CASSIYGGTLKGDGYTF	TGTGCCAGCAGCATATATGGCGGGACCTTAAAAGGTGATGGCTACACCTTC
TRBV6-5	TRBJ1-1	-	-	CASSYPGNTEAFF	TGTGCCAGCAGTTATCCGGGGAACACTGAAGCTTTCTTT
TRBV30	TRBJ1-5	-	-	CAWSSGIHSNQPQHF	TGTGCCTGGAGTTCAGGAATACATAGCAATCAGCCCCAGCATTTT
TRBV19	TRBJ1-1	-	-	CASSDRGFNTEAFF	TGTGCCAGTAGTGACCGGGGCTTTAACACTGAAGCTTTCTTT
TRBV4-2	TRBJ1-1	-	TRBD1	CASSPTGGHTEAFF	TGTGCCAGCAGCCCCACAGGGGGGCACACTGAAGCTTTCTTT
TRBV15	TRBJ2-7	once	-	CATSERRTSLEQYF	TGTGCCACCAGCGAGCGCCGTACGTCCCTGGAGCAGTACTTC
TRBV30	TRBJ2-7	-	-	CAWSGYEQYF	TGTGCCTGGAGCGGTTACGAGCAGTACTTC
TRBV7-8	TRBJ2-3	-	TRBD2	CASSLEWGTSGGATDTQYF	TGTGCCAGCAGCTTAGAATGGGGCACTAGCGGGGGGGCAACAGATACGCAGTATTTT
TRBV7-2	TRBJ1-6	-	TRBD1	CASSLATRQGYNSPLHF	TGTGCCAGCAGCTTAGCGACCCGACAGGGGTATAATTCACCCCTCCACTTT
TRBV7-9	TRBJ1-2	-	-	CASSSGPPGSLYGYTF	TGTGCCAGCAGCTCCGGACCCCCGGGAAGTCTCTATGGCTACACCTTC
TRBV5-1	TRBJ2-2	once	TRBD2	CASSLDSGRSYTGELFF	TGCGCCAGCAGCTTGGATAGCGGGAGATCGTACACCGGGGAGCTGTTTTTT
TRBV30	TRBJ2-7	-	-	CAWSVGVAGSYEQYF	TGTGCCTGGAGTGTGGGGGTAGCCGGCTCCTACGAGCAGTACTTC
TRBV27	TRBJ1-3	-	-	CASSLSSVGNTIYF	TGTGCCAGCAGTTTATCTTCCGTAGGAAACACCATATATTTT
TRBV28	TRBJ1-1	-	TRBD1	CASSSPGGGGTEAFF	TGTGCCAGCAGTTCCCCAGGGGGCGGAGGCACTGAAGCTTTCTTT
TRBV27	TRBJ1-2	-	-	CASSLSPFGGRDGYTF	TGTGCCAGCAGTTTATCTCCCTTCGGGGGGCGGGATGGCTACACCTTC
TRBV14	TRBJ1-1	few	TRBD1	CASSRDRVGTEAFF	TGTGCCAGCAGCCGCGACAGGGTGGGCACTGAAGCTTTCTTT